This record covers a single TCR beta chain. Its cognate antigen is unknown. Measured with immunoSEQ multiplex PCR; TCRdb has only the in-frame clones, and not every one. The sample lists approximately 130,000 clones; 93% were seen once. The data were obtained in a study of T cell responses to AZD1222 COVID-19 vaccine. Study at large: Pooled together were second doses at about 4 or about 12 weeks.

General study points: The number of AZD1222 recipients seropositive at baseline was only five or six.

Germline V CDR1 and CDR2: SGDLS, YYNGEE. Deletions cut 0 bases from V and 1 base from J, with 10 bases between. CDR3 length: 15 amino acids. The rearrangement joins TRBV9 to TRBJ1-2; D gene unclear. This TCR was sampled from an adult in good health. The material was peripheral blood, obtained on day 0 of AZD1222 vaccination. Written as DNA, the CDR3 is TGTGCCAGCAGCGTAGGAGGCAGAATTAACTATGGCTACACCTTC. It specifies CASSVGGRINYGYTF.